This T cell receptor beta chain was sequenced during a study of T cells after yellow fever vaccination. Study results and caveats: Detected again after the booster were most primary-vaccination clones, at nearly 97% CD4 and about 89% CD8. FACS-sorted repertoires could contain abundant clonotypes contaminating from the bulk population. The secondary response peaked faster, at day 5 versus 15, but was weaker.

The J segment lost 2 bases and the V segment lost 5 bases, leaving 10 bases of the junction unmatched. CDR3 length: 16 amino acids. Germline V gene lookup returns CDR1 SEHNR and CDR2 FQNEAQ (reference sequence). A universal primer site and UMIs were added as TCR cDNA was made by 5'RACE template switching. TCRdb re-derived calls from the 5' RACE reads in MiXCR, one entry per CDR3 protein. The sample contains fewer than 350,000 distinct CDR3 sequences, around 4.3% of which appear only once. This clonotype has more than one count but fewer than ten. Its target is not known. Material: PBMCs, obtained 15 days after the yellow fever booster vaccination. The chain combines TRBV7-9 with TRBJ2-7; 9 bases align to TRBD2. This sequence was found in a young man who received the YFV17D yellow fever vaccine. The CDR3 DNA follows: TGTGCCAGCAGCCCCGTTGGGGCGGGGGGGACCTACGAGCAGTACTTC. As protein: CASSPVGAGGTYEQYF.